The T cell receptor (beta chain) under discussion was sequenced for a study of T cells in Graves' hyperthyroidism and ophthalmopathy. It was RNA transcripts that yielded the amplified TCR beta CDR3 regions. The primer set for the first-round RT-PCR of the TCR CDR3 was HTBI. MiXCR, run by TCRdb on the multiplex PCR reads, gives a single entry per CDR3 protein. This repertoire shows some 500,000 distinct CDR3 sequences, approximately 14% found once; its top ten account for under 20%. With 0 bases removed from V and 14 bases from J, the gap between germline ends came to 17 bases. The CDR3 loop spans 15 amino acids. Germline-derived CDR1 and CDR2 are MNHNS and SASEGT. Concerning this clonotype: Its target is not known.

Study results and limitations: From stable hyperthyroidism, ophthalmopathy was set apart by a 13 V-J model.

The sample consisted of blood. The TCR comes from a woman between 18 and 30 years old with Graves' hyperthyroidism. The rearrangement joins TRBV6-1 to TRBJ1-6; D remains ambiguous. The CDR3 protein is CASSEARNQGRALHF. The DNA of the CDR3 is TGTGCCAGCAGTGAAGCGCGGAACCAAGGTCGTGCCCTCCACTTT.